This T cell receptor beta chain was sequenced in a study of blood T cell repertoires in COVID-19. For the study at large: The United States, Italy and Spain were the sources of the acute and convalescent COVID-19 samples.

Trimming removed 3 bases from V and 0 bases from J; junction bases left unmatched: 5. The CDR3 spans 18 residues. CDR1 and CDR2 from the germline V gene are LGHNA and YNFKEQ. Patients from Seattle were sampled longitudinally, starting during active infection. TCRdb's copy holds only in-frame clones and misses some; the assay was immunoSEQ multiplex PCR. Seen here are almost 250,000 clones, approximately 85% observed once, and the top ten hold about 6%. Sequencing was performed on peripheral blood. This sequence originates from an elderly woman with COVID-19, enrolled during active disease. The chain links TRBV4-2 to TRBJ2-6; 10 nucleotides line up with TRBD1. CDR3 coding DNA: TGTGCCAGCAGCCAGACGGGGACAGGGGTCTCTGGGGCCAACGTCCTGACTTTC. Protein sequence: CASSQTGTGVSGANVLTF.